This T cell receptor (beta chain) is drawn from a study of vaccination effects on CD4 cells after COVID-19. Antigen-specific CD4+ T cell clonotypes were called by their expansion after viral peptide-pool culture in ViraFEST. Following a roughly eleven-day culture, CD4+ T cells were purified. Each person got two doses of an mRNA SARS-CoV-2 vaccine, BNT162b2 or mRNA-1273. This clone was seen a single time. Its antigen is unknown. This table comes from immunoSEQ multiplex PCR, and its TCRdb copy is limited to in-frame clones, with some not included. Altogether about 24,000 clones are present, about 70% being singletons, with the ten largest covering 7% to 10%. CDR1 is LGHDT, CDR2 YNNKEL, per germline (reference sequence). The CDR3 has 15 amino acids. The V end was cut by 5 bases, the J end by 4 bases, with 14 bases between.

Sample: CD4+ T cells from PBMCs cultured with SARS-CoV-2 spike peptides, taken after COVID-19 vaccination. This chain uses TRBV3-1 (or the pseudogene TRBV3-2) with TRBJ2-2; possible D gene TRBD2, 6 bases. The TCR was taken from a human donor who received a COVID-19 vaccine. DNA for the CDR3: TGTGCCAGCAGCTATAGTGGCGGGGTCACCGGGGAGCTGTTTTTT. As protein: CASSYSGGVTGELFF.